The rows below give T cell receptor beta chains drawn from one sample of a study of shared clonotypes between healthy human individuals. Sequencing used immunoSEQ multiplex PCR; TCRdb keeps in-frame clones, though not all of them. The table has just over 2,000,000 clones, roughly 96% seen once; the top ten hold 0.1% to 0.15%. The sample was naive CD4+ T cells sorted from blood. These receptors all stem from a man in his late teens or twenties in good health. CDR3s leave out the opening cysteine and the closing phenylalanine or tryptophan.

J	V	CDR3
TRBJ1-1	TRBV18	ASSPQTGSIAEAF
TRBJ1-1	TRBV5-4	ASSQQTRNTEAF
TRBJ1-6	TRBV6-1	ASSDSLGALH
TRBJ1-5	TRBV29-1	SVGQDKNSNQPQH
TRBJ2-1	TRBV5-1	ASSLAGTGYNEQF
TRBJ1-1	TRBV5-1	ASSVTANTEAF
TRBJ2-6	TRBV9	ASSVSTVASGANVLT
TRBJ1-4	TRBV11-2	ASSLTGAGKLF
TRBJ1-4	TRBV2	ASRYKALDEKLF
TRBJ1-2	TRBV9	ASSVSGTGNYGYT
TRBJ1-2	TRBV14	ASSQDPGGRRMGGYT
TRBJ2-5	TRBV19	ASSIANGETQY
TRBJ1-6	TRBV6-5	ASSYSSGSEGSPLH
TRBJ2-2	TRBV9	ASSPQGDWLVPWAGELF
TRBJ2-5	TRBV18	ASSPGTVPQETQY
TRBJ2-7	TRBV11-1	ASSLIGDRTYEQY
TRBJ2-1	TRBV10-3	AARNGLADNEQF
TRBJ2-7	TRBV5-8	ASGLAGYEQY
TRBJ1-4	TRBV10-3	AISGTHGEKLF
TRBJ2-1	TRBV6-5	ASSQGSVGGQF
TRBJ2-5	TRBV18	ASSPTTGVETQY
TRBJ2-5	TRBV30	AWSVRRGQETQY
TRBJ1-2	TRBV21-1	ASSKVVQDGYT
TRBJ2-3	TRBV9	ASSVGAGVTDTQY
TRBJ1-5	TRBV6-5	ASSRTGNQPQH
TRBJ2-7	TRBV30	AWSVLGYEQY
TRBJ2-2	TRBV10-3	AISETSGNTGELF
TRBJ1-5	TRBV16	ASSQSRTGGWQPQH
TRBJ2-2	TRBV6-5	ASRQATANTGELF
TRBJ2-7	TRBV2	ASCRDRGPYEQY